A selection of T cell receptor beta chains follows, all from one sample in a study of blood T cells in healthy people across ages. TCRdb ran MiXCR on the 5' RACE reads and lists one entry per CDR3 protein. This sample has 540,000 or so distinct CDR3 sequences, with 24% found just once. These data are also associated with another study on T cells of mothers and their children.

Sequences were obtained from blood. These receptors all stem from a boy aged 5 to 17 in good health. The CDR3 runs from the conserved cysteine through the conserved F or W. The order of the fields is D gene, V gene, clone size, J gene, CDR3 DNA, CDR3 protein. A D gene is named only where the DNA matches it firmly. A clone size is listed for some rows: how often the clone was seen (once, few, many), or a class if it is expanded.

D gene: .
V gene: TRBV5-1
clone size: .
J gene: TRBJ2-6
CDR3 DNA: TGCGCCAGCAGCCGGGGCATAAATACCGCGCCTGGGGCCAACGTCCTGACTTTC
CDR3 protein: CASSRGINTAPGANVLTF

D gene: TRBD1
V gene: TRBV18
clone size: .
J gene: TRBJ2-7
CDR3 DNA: TGTGCCAGCTCACGACGACCCGGGACAGGGATGGACGAGCGGTACTTC
CDR3 protein: CASSRRPGTGMDERYF

D gene: .
V gene: TRBV5-5
clone size: few
J gene: TRBJ2-3
CDR3 DNA: TGTGCCAGCAGCCTACCGCGCACAGATACGCAGTATTTT
CDR3 protein: CASSLPRTDTQYF

D gene: TRBD2
V gene: TRBV28
clone size: .
J gene: TRBJ2-3
CDR3 DNA: TGTGCCAGCAGTCGGTCGGGGGGACCCACAGATACGCAGTATTTT
CDR3 protein: CASSRSGGPTDTQYF

D gene: TRBD1
V gene: TRBV7-2
clone size: .
J gene: TRBJ1-2
CDR3 DNA: TGTGCCAGCAGCTTAAACAGGGGGGGCTATGGCTACACCTTC
CDR3 protein: CASSLNRGGYGYTF

D gene: .
V gene: TRBV3-1
clone size: few
J gene: TRBJ1-5
CDR3 DNA: TGTGCCAGCAGCCAAGTTGGGGGTACCAATCAGCCCCAGCATTTT
CDR3 protein: CASSQVGGTNQPQHF

D gene: .
V gene: TRBV24-1
clone size: .
J gene: TRBJ2-1
CDR3 DNA: TGTGCCACCAGTGATTTGGAGGCAGGGATCTACAATGAGCAGTTCTTC
CDR3 protein: CATSDLEAGIYNEQFF

D gene: TRBD2
V gene: TRBV5-5
clone size: .
J gene: TRBJ2-3
CDR3 DNA: TGTGCCAGCAGTTCCGGGACTAGCTACACAGATACGCAGTATTTT
CDR3 protein: CASSSGTSYTDTQYF

D gene: .
V gene: TRBV28
clone size: .
J gene: TRBJ1-1
CDR3 DNA: TGTGCCAGCAGTCTAAACCCGCCGGGGGGGGGTGAAGCTTTCTTT
CDR3 protein: CASSLNPPGGGEAFF

D gene: TRBD2
V gene: TRBV5-1
clone size: .
J gene: TRBJ2-3
CDR3 DNA: TGCGCCAGCAGCCCGTCGCTAAGCGGGAGGGCCGGAGATACGCAGTATTTT
CDR3 protein: CASSPSLSGRAGDTQYF

D gene: .
V gene: TRBV28
clone size: many
J gene: TRBJ2-7
CDR3 DNA: TGTGCCAGCAGTTTTAGTACGGGAGTCATCACCTACGAGCAGTACTTC
CDR3 protein: CASSFSTGVITYEQYF